One T cell receptor (beta chain) is described in this entry. The target antigen is unknown. This could be a read error, since a much larger clone is one nucleotide away. CDR1 is DFQATT, CDR2 SNEGSKA, per germline (reference sequence). The V end lost 1 base, the J end lost 4 bases, and 11 bases lay between the germline ends. This CDR3 spans 14 amino acids. The data originate from a study of CD8 T cells in ankylosing spondylitis. Regarding the study as a whole: Those disease-linked clones were CD8+; they were also relatively rare in peripheral blood.

By quantitative 5'-RACE with molecular barcodes, the TCR beta libraries were made. TCRdb re-derived calls from the 5' RACE reads in MiXCR, one entry per CDR3 protein. The sample shows 250,000 or so distinct CDR3 sequences, 20% to 30% of them seen only once. The rearrangement joins TRBV20-1 to TRBJ2-1, with D possibly called TRBD1 or TRBD2 (5 bases each). The sample consisted of blood, either unsorted or a sorted T cell fraction (not recorded which). The clonotype was recovered from a male donor with ankylosing spondylitis or in good health (not recorded which). The CDR3 DNA reads TGCAGTGCTAGAGTAGAGGGGATATACAATGAGCAGTTCTTC. Protein sequence: CSARVEGIYNEQFF.